The 25 T cell receptor beta chains given below trace back to one sample, sequenced in a study of OX40 agonist ivuxolimab in advanced cancers. The method behind the library was the immunoSEQ multiplex PCR assay. TCRdb limited this immuneACCESS table to in-frame rearrangements with V and J called. A share of clones is missing; checked studies link under half to unresolved V genes, and the rest is unexplained. This sample gives over 65,000 clones in total; less than 95% of them show up just once. The ten biggest clones cover roughly 11% of the sample. Sequenced material: CD4+ or CD8+ T cells sorted from blood, taken in a trial of the OX40 agonist ivuxolimab. Receptors were obtained from an adult with an advanced solid tumor such as melanoma, head and neck, liver or kidney cancer.

This chain links TRBV21-1 with TRBJ1-2; TRBD1, the table's D call, lacks a check against the DNA. TRBV21-1 is flagged as a pseudogene. The length of the CDR3 is 14 residues. As DNA, the CDR3 is TGTGCCAGCAGCAAAGAAACAGGCTTCTATGGCTACACCTTC. Translating gives CASSKETGFYGYTF.

CDR3 sequence reads: CASSPASRGGETGELFF. For the CDR3, the DNA is TGCGCCAGCAGCCCCGCCTCTAGAGGGGGTGAGACCGGGGAGCTGTTTTTT. The gene calls are TRBV4-3 and TRBJ2-2, with D possibly TRBD1 on 6 matching bases. The CDR3 has 17 residues. V dropped 4 bases and J dropped 5 bases, with 20 bases sitting between them. The germline CDR1 and CDR2 sequences are LGHNA and YSLEER.

The chain carries TRBV6-7 and TRBJ1-5; D is uncertain. TRBV6-7 is an ORF for which the function is uncertain. The CDR3 consists of 15 residues. V was clipped by 2 bases and J by 4 bases, with 12 bases between them. The CDR3 spells CASSYPLTANQPQHF. In DNA form, the CDR3 reads TGTGCCAGCAGTTACCCCCTTACTGCTAATCAGCCCCAGCATTTT.

The chain joins TRBV4-2 to TRBJ2-7; 8 bases agree with TRBD2. The CDR3 consists of 16 residues. Germline V gene data show CDR1 as LGHNA and CDR2 as YNFKEQ. V gave up 3 bases and J gave up 1 base; unmatched junction bases: 8. CDR3 sequence: CASSHQPGTSSYEQYF. CDR3 bases: TGTGCCAGCAGCCACCAACCCGGGACTAGTTCCTACGAGCAGTACTTC.

The V gene is TRBV13, the J gene TRBJ2-7, with 8 bases that match TRBD1. Germline CDR1 reads PRHDT; CDR2 reads FYEKMQ (reference sequence). With V trimmed by 4 bases and J by 6 bases, 14 bases remained unmatched. The CDR3 contains 16 residues. In DNA form, the CDR3 reads TGTGCCAGCAGCTCCCGCGGGTGGGGACAGGAGCCCGAGCAGTACTTC. Amino acid sequence: CASSSRGWGQEPEQYF.

The chain carries TRBV19 and TRBJ2-1; the D call may be TRBD1 or TRBD2 (6 bases each). CDR3 length: 13 residues. Trimming shortened V by 3 bases and J by 11 bases, and 14 bases separated the two germline ends. Germline V gene data show CDR1 as LNHDA and CDR2 as SQIVND (reference sequence). CDR3 DNA sequence: TGTGCCAGTAGTATCGGGGGCTTTGGAAAGCAGTTCTTC. Amino acid sequence: CASSIGGFGKQFF.

This chain uses TRBV19 with TRBJ2-7; D is undetermined. CDR3 length equals 14 residues. Trimming took 3 bases from V and 0 from J, leaving 9 bases between them. Per the germline V gene, CDR1 is LNHDA and CDR2 is SQIVND (reference sequence). The CDR3 DNA sequence: TGTGCCAGTAGTATTCACCGGAGCTCCTACGAGCAGTACTTC. It translates to CASSIHRSSYEQYF. Full variable domain (remainder filled in from reference TRBV19 and TRBJ2-7): DGGITQSPKYLFRKEGQNVTLSCEQNLNHDAMYWYRQDPGQGLRLIYYSQIVNDFQKGDIAEGYSVSREKKESFPLTVTSAQKNPTAFYLCASSIHRSSYEQYFGPGTRLTVT.

The chain couples TRBV11-1 to TRBJ2-7, with 8 positions matching TRBD1. The V segment lost 2 bases and the J segment 1 base; nucleotides outside the gene matches: 4. The CDR3 is 15 amino acids. The germline CDR1 and CDR2 sequences are SGHAT and FQDESV (reference sequence). CDR3 nucleotide sequence: TGTGCCAGCAGCTTACAACAGGGGGTTTCCTACGAGCAGTACTTC. Translation gives CASSLQQGVSYEQYF.

CDR3 in amino acids: CSVEVGGGPHNEQFF. DNA for the CDR3: TGCAGCGTTGAAGTTGGGGGGGGGCCCCACAATGAGCAGTTCTTC. This chain joins TRBV29-1 and TRBJ2-1; D is perhaps TRBD2 (7 bases). CDR1 SQVTM and CDR2 ANQGSEA come from the germline V gene. The CDR3 has 15 residues. The ends were cut back, 1 base at V and 5 bases at J, with 15 bases in the middle.

The V and J genes are TRBV4-1 and TRBJ2-7, with D uncertain. This CDR3 is built from 12 residues. Germline V gene data show CDR1 as MGHRA and CDR2 as YSYEKL. Between the trimmed V and J ends, which lost 3 bases and 3 bases, there was a span of 6 bases. The CDR3 here is CASSQGFYEQYF. The DNA of the CDR3 is TGCGCCAGCAGCCAGGGGTTCTACGAGCAGTACTTC.

The CDR3, as DNA: TGTGCCAGCAGCCCTCAGGGGGGGGAGACCCAGTACTTC. This translates into CASSPQGGETQYF. The chain uses TRBV5-6 and TRBJ2-5; the D call may be TRBD1 or TRBD2 (7 bases each). Germline V gene sequence: CDR1 SGHDT, CDR2 YYEEEE. The CDR3 contains 13 residues. Between the trimmed V and J ends, which lost 4 bases and 5 bases, there was a span of 12 bases.

V gene TRBV7-8 combines with J gene TRBJ2-1, with 9 nucleotides matching TRBD1. Germline V lookup: CDR1 SGHVS, CDR2 FQNEAQ. V lost 3 bases and J lost 3; bases outside the gene matches: 3. This CDR3 is 15 amino acids long. CDR3 protein: CASSFGQGFYNEQFF. CDR3 sequence (DNA): TGTGCCAGCAGCTTCGGACAGGGGTTCTACAATGAGCAGTTCTTC.

The chain combines TRBV11-2 with TRBJ2-1; D ambiguous. The CDR3 has 12 residues. CDR1 and CDR2 from the germline V gene are SGHAT and FQNNGV. V lost 5 bases and J lost 8, with 10 bases in between. The CDR3 bases are TGTGCCAGCAGCCAAATAAGGTATGAGCAGTTCTTC. Translation: CASSQIRYEQFF. Based on the CDR3 plus reference TRBV11-2 and TRBJ2-1, the full variable domain is EAGVAQSPRYKIIEKRQSVAFWCNPISGHATLYWYQQILGQGPKLLIQFQNNGVVDDSQLPKDRFSAERLKGVDSTLKIQPAKLEDSAVYLCASSQIRYEQFFGPGTRLTVL.

This clone was seen once. The V gene is TRBV27, the J gene TRBJ2-1; D may be TRBD2 (6 bases). The CDR3 has 16 amino acids. Trimming left V 5 bases short and J 2 bases short, with 16 bases between. Germline V gene lookup returns CDR1 MNHEY and CDR2 SMNVEV (reference sequence). CDR3 residues: CASSLPAAGPYNEQFF. In nucleotides, the CDR3 is TGTGCCAGCAGTCTTCCCGCCGCGGGGCCCTACAATGAGCAGTTCTTC.

The rearrangement uses TRBV7-7 and TRBJ2-7; TRBD1 matches 9 bases. The V segment lost 3 bases and the J segment 6 bases; nucleotides outside the gene matches: 3. The length of the CDR3 is 13 residues. The germline CDR1 and CDR2 sequences are SSHAT and FNYEAQ (reference sequence). CDR3 protein: CASSLGTGTEQYF. The CDR3 bases are TGTGCCAGCAGCTTGGGGACAGGGACCGAGCAGTACTTC.

This clone was seen just once. As DNA, the CDR3 is TGTGCCAGCAGCTTGGATCCCTCGACAGGCCTCTCCTACGAGCAGTACTTC. Translation gives CASSLDPSTGLSYEQYF. The chain combines TRBV5-6 with TRBJ2-7; D might be TRBD1 (6 bases). Between the trimmed V and J ends, which lost 0 bases and 0 bases, there was a span of 16 bases. This CDR3 has 17 residues. The germline V gene has CDR1 SGHDT and CDR2 YYEEEE.

This clone was observed a handful of times. The chain employs TRBV6-4 and TRBJ2-3; 8 bases are shared with TRBD2. Germline-derived CDR1 and CDR2 are MRHNA and SNTAGT. This CDR3 is 14 amino acids long. The V and J ends lost 3 bases and 4 bases, in that order; junction bases with no gene match: 3. CDR3 in DNA: TGTGCCAGCAGTGATAACGGGGGGGCAGATACGCAGTATTTT. Its translation is CASSDNGGADTQYF.

The genes are TRBV11-2 and TRBJ2-1; the match to TRBD1 covers 8 bases. V was clipped by 6 bases and J by 6 bases; unmatched bases: 13. The CDR3 length is 16 residues. The germline V gene encodes CDR1 SGHAT and CDR2 FQNNGV. The CDR3 coding sequence is TGTGCCAGCAGTCTCGCCCGGGACAGGCAGTTCAATGAGCAGTTCTTC. This translates into CASSLARDRQFNEQFF.

This sequence joins TRBV27 and TRBJ1-5; no definite D call. The ends were cut back, 4 bases at V and 7 bases at J, with 11 bases in the middle. The CDR3 length is 13 residues. The germline V gene encodes CDR1 MNHEY and CDR2 SMNVEV (reference sequence). DNA of the CDR3: TGTGCCAGCAGTTGGGGATTTGAACAGCCCCAGCATTTT. Its translation: CASSWGFEQPQHF.

V usage is TRBV27 and J usage is TRBJ1-2; D perhaps matches TRBD1 (5 bases). The germline V and J ends were trimmed by 5 bases and 1 base, with 11 bases remaining between them. CDR1 and CDR2 (germline): MNHEY, SMNVEV (reference sequence). CDR3 length: 14 residues. CDR3 in DNA: TGTGCCAGCAGTCCCGGGACGGTTAACTATGGCTACACCTTC. Its translation: CASSPGTVNYGYTF.

The chain has TRBV6-1 and TRBJ1-2; no definite D call. Germline-derived CDR1 and CDR2 are MNHNS and SASEGT. The CDR3 extends over 15 amino acids. Trimming stripped 6 bases from V and 0 bases from J, with 14 bases between. The CDR3 reads CASSPKVAANYGYTF. For the CDR3, the DNA is TGTGCCAGCAGCCCCAAGGTTGCGGCTAACTATGGCTACACCTTC.

The chain carries TRBV6-5 and TRBJ1-3; possible D gene TRBD1, 5 bases. The CDR3 has 13 amino acids. V dropped 4 bases and J dropped 8 bases, with 12 bases sitting between them. Germline CDR1 is MNHEY and CDR2 is SVGAGI. CDR3 loop: CASSSGSTDTIYF. The CDR3 nucleotides read TGTGCCAGCAGTTCAGGGTCCACTGACACCATATATTTT.

The rearrangement joins TRBV27 to TRBJ1-5, with D possibly TRBD1 on 6 matching bases. This CDR3 has 12 amino acids. The germline V gene encodes CDR1 MNHEY and CDR2 SMNVEV (reference sequence). Trimming shortened V by 5 bases and J by 4 bases, and 6 bases separated the two germline ends. The CDR3 loop reads CASSTGNQPQHF. CDR3 in DNA: TGTGCCAGCAGTACAGGGAATCAGCCCCAGCATTTT.

The genes are TRBV12-5 and TRBJ2-1, with D tentatively TRBD1 (6 bases). CDR1 is LGHNT, CDR2 FRNRAP, per germline. This CDR3 spans 16 amino acids. The V end was cut by 1 base, the J end by 2 bases, with 12 bases between. This CDR3 is CASGLGTGFPYNEQFF. In nucleotides, the CDR3 is TGTGCTAGTGGTTTGGGAACAGGGTTCCCCTACAATGAGCAGTTCTTC.

The genes are TRBV7-2 and TRBJ1-3, with a tentative D call TRBD1 (5 bases). The CDR3 is 15 amino acids. V was pared by 2 bases and J by 0 bases, with 8 bases between. CDR1 SGHTA and CDR2 FQGNSA come from the germline V gene. CDR3 nucleotide sequence: TGTGCCAGCAGCTTACGGGGCAGCTCTGGAAACACCATATATTTT. Translation: CASSLRGSSGNTIYF.